Listed here are 20 T cell receptor beta chains from one sample, sequenced in a study of blood T cells in healthy people across ages. Together with a sample-barcoded 5' primer, a J-beta primer mix was included in a second PCR lasting about 6 to 12 cycles. One entry per CDR3 protein, called by TCRdb with MiXCR from the 5' RACE reads. The table includes about 970,000 distinct CDR3 sequences, roughly half detected once. Sequences were obtained from blood. These receptors came from a woman aged 55-70 years in good health.

This clonotype was seen a handful of times. The chain joins TRBV7-6 to TRBJ2-7; 7 bases match TRBD1. Trimming cost V 7 bases and J 2 bases; bases outside gene matches: 8. CDR1 SGHVS and CDR2 FNYEAQ come from the germline V gene. The CDR3 consists of 14 residues. Here the CDR3 reads CASTPGTATYEQYF. For the CDR3, the DNA is TGTGCCAGCACCCCTGGGACAGCGACCTACGAGCAGTACTTC. The full variable domain, rest sourced from reference TRBV7-6 and TRBJ2-7, is GAGVSQSPRYKVTKRGQDVALRCDPISGHVSLYWYRQALGQGPEFLTYFNYEAQQDKSGLPNDRFSAERPEGSISTLTIQRTEQRDSAMYRCASTPGTATYEQYFGPGTRLTVT.

The rearrangement uses TRBV4-1 and TRBJ2-7; D unclear. The CDR3 extends over 14 amino acids. Germline V CDR1 and CDR2: MGHRA, YSYEKL. V was cut by 4 bases and J by 3 bases, with 13 bases left in between. In DNA form, the CDR3 reads TGCGCCAGCAGCCGTGAGGCGAGCAACTACGAGCAGTACTTC. This sequence encodes CASSREASNYEQYF.

The V and J genes are TRBV29-1 and TRBJ2-3; TRBD2 aligns across 12 bases. This CDR3 is 15 amino acids long. Per the germline V gene, CDR1 is SQVTM and CDR2 is ANQGSEA. The ends lost 5 bases at V and 3 bases at J; junction bases unmatched: 6. CDR3 DNA: TGCAGCGTTCAGCCGCTAGCGGGGGGGACAGATACGCAGTATTTT. It encodes CSVQPLAGGTDTQYF.

To note about this clonotype: One end of the junction does not line up with germline, which may come from a read error. The chain carries TRBV10-3 and TRBJ2-5; unclear D gene. The CDR3 is made up of 13 amino acids. Per the germline V gene, CDR1 is ENHRY and CDR2 is SYGVKD. Here the CDR3 reads CATSPSSQETQYF. CDR3 DNA sequence: TGTGCCACCAGTCCTAGTTCCCAAGAGACCCAGTACTTC.

CDR3 in amino acids: CASSTISGNTIYF. The CDR3 nucleotides are TGCGCCAGCAGCACTATAAGTGGAAACACCATATATTTT. The rearrangement joins TRBV5-1 to TRBJ1-3; D is ambiguous. V dropped 4 bases and J dropped 3 bases, with 8 bases sitting between them. From germline, CDR1 is SGHRS and CDR2 YFSETQ. The CDR3 is 13 residues long.

This clonotype showed up just a few times. The genes are TRBV9 and TRBJ2-3; 15 nucleotides match TRBD2. The CDR3 length is 19 residues. CDR1 and CDR2 (germline): SGDLS, YYNGEE. V was clipped by 4 bases and J by 2 bases; unmatched bases: 11. The CDR3, as DNA: TGTGCCAGCAGCACTCCCCGGACTAGCGGGAGGGCCTCCACAGATACGCAGTATTTT. This codes for CASSTPRTSGRASTDTQYF.

The rearrangement uses TRBV15 and TRBJ2-4; D not resolved. Germline V gene data show CDR1 as LNHNV and CDR2 as YYDKDF (reference sequence). CDR3 length: 15 amino acids. Trimming stripped 1 base from V and 4 bases from J, with 11 bases between. The CDR3 DNA reads TGTGCCACCAGCAGAGGAAACAGCGAGAAAAACATTCAGTACTTC. It translates to CATSRGNSEKNIQYF.

Details on this clonotype: At one of its ends the junction is not consistent with the germline gene, which may arise from a read error. The chain joins TRBV7-8 to TRBJ1-2, with D tentatively TRBD1 (6 bases). The CDR3 contains 14 residues. The germline gives CDR1 SGHVS, CDR2 FQNEAQ. CDR3 protein: CANSRSEGVLGYTF. DNA of the CDR3: TGTGCCAACAGCCGATCTGAGGGGGTTTTAGGCTACACCTTC.

The CDR3 DNA is TGCAGTGCTAGTGACCGGGACAGCTCCTACAATGAGCAGTTCTTC. This codes for CSASDRDSSYNEQFF. The chain carries TRBV20-1 and TRBJ2-1; 7 positions agree with TRBD1. Germline values: CDR1 DFQATT, CDR2 SNEGSKA (reference sequence). The ends lost 3 bases at V and 0 bases at J; junction bases unmatched: 5. The CDR3 spans 15 residues.

The gene calls are TRBV3-1 and TRBJ1-2; 8 bases match TRBD1. Germline assignment: CDR1 LGHDT and CDR2 YNNKEL (reference sequence). The CDR3 is 16 residues long. V gave up 4 bases and J gave up 6 bases; unmatched junction bases: 13. This CDR3 reads CASSPSTGEWTDGYTF. CDR3 sequence (DNA): TGTGCCAGCAGCCCGTCGACAGGGGAGTGGACAGATGGCTACACCTTC.

The rearrangement joins TRBV6-6 to TRBJ2-7, with 7 bases matching TRBD1. V shed 2 bases, J shed 4 bases, and the junction held 8 bases outside the gene matches. This CDR3 has 15 residues. Germline V gene data show CDR1 as MNHNY and CDR2 as SVGAGI (reference sequence). The chain's CDR3 is CASSYGRDSLYEQYF. The CDR3 bases are TGTGCCAGCAGTTACGGTCGGGACAGCTTATACGAGCAGTACTTC.

This clonotype was counted only a few times. V usage is TRBV4-3 and J usage is TRBJ2-4, with unresolved D. The CDR3 is 13 residues long. Germline loops: CDR1 LGHNA, CDR2 YSLEER. The V end was cut by 0 bases, the J end by 5 bases, with 5 bases between. The CDR3 coding sequence is TGCGCCAGCAGCCAAGATGTTGAAAACATTCAGTACTTC. The encoded protein is CASSQDVENIQYF.

The chain uses TRBV6-1 and TRBJ2-5, with 11 bases identical to TRBD1. J was trimmed by 5 bases and V by 8 bases; bases with no gene match: 10. The CDR3 consists of 15 residues. Germline CDR1 is MNHNS and CDR2 is SASEGT. The CDR3 protein is CASLPDRGRLETQYF. The CDR3 DNA reads TGTGCCAGCCTGCCGGACAGGGGGCGTCTGGAGACCCAGTACTTC.

V and J are TRBV12-3 or TRBV12-4 and TRBJ2-1, with TRBD2 identical over 7 bases. The CDR3 loop spans 12 amino acids. Losses at the gene ends were 3 bases for V and 10 bases for J; bases not matched to a gene: 3. The CDR3 here is CASSFILAEQFF. As DNA, the CDR3 is TGTGCCAGCAGTTTCATACTAGCGGAGCAGTTCTTC.

The chain is built from TRBV7-2 and TRBJ2-7, with 12 bases fitting TRBD2. The length of the CDR3 is 18 residues. Germline V gene lookup returns CDR1 SGHTA and CDR2 FQGNSA. V dropped 6 bases and J dropped 6; count of bases not matched to a gene: 18. The CDR3 spells CASSPWTSGTLPGGEQYF. In nucleotides, the CDR3 is TGTGCCAGCAGTCCCTGGACTAGCGGGACCCTCCCCGGGGGCGAGCAGTACTTC.

The gene calls are TRBV20-1 and TRBJ1-5, with unresolved D. Germline V CDR1 and CDR2: DFQATT, SNEGSKA (reference sequence). Between the trimmed V and J ends, which lost 1 base and 3 bases, there was a span of 10 bases. This CDR3 region has 14 residues. The CDR3 coding sequence is TGCAGTGCTAGAGCCCCGGGTTCCAATCAGCCCCAGCATTTT. It encodes CSARAPGSNQPQHF.

This chain links TRBV15 with TRBJ2-3; TRBD1 matches 7 bases. The CDR3 is made up of 17 amino acids. Germline CDR1 reads LNHNV; CDR2 reads YYDKDF (reference sequence). Trimming took 1 base from V and 0 from J; bases not matched to a gene: 7. CDR3 DNA: TGTGCCACCAGCAGAGCACCGACAGGGTTAAGCACAGATACGCAGTATTTT. Its protein product is CATSRAPTGLSTDTQYF.

This clonotype was seen just once. This rearrangement joins TRBV2 to TRBJ2-3; 11 nucleotides agree with TRBD2. Germline values: CDR1 SNHLY, CDR2 FYNNEI. The junction had 9 bases not matched to a gene; V was cut back by 7 bases and J by 6 bases. The CDR3 is made up of 15 amino acids. CDR3 sequence (DNA): TGTGCCAGCACCCTGACTAGCGGGGTCTTGGATACGCAGTATTTT. This sequence encodes CASTLTSGVLDTQYF.

The rearrangement uses TRBV14 and TRBJ2-5; TRBD2 agrees at 8 bases. The DNA matches TRBJ2-7 better at its end, which makes the J call doubtful. Germline assignment: CDR1 SGHDN and CDR2 FVKESK. The CDR3 is 18 residues long. Here the CDR3 DNA reads TGTGCCAGCAGCCAAGATGACTTGGCGGGAGGCCCAATCTACGAGCAGTACTTC. Translated, it gives CASSQDDLAGGPIYEQYF.

This clonotype occurred once. CDR3 in amino acids: CSAREPTRYYEQYF. CDR3 nucleotide sequence: TGCAGTGCTAGAGAACCCACGAGGTACTACGAGCAGTACTTC. V gene TRBV20-1 combines with J gene TRBJ2-7; D call uncertain. CDR1 is DFQATT, CDR2 SNEGSKA, per germline (reference sequence). The V end lost 0 bases, the J end lost 3 bases, and 12 bases lay between the germline ends. This CDR3 comprises 14 residues.